This TCR beta chain was identified during a study of blood T cell repertoires in COVID-19. Study background: The United States, Italy and Spain supplied acute and convalescent COVID-19 samples. Sources were T cells, B-cell-depleted T cells, or PBMCs; the material itself was cDNA or gDNA.

Authors' methods: Reference gene primer amplification yielded estimated nucleated cell counts. The data were produced by immunoSEQ multiplex PCR, yet TCRdb's version contains in-frame clones alone and is incomplete. The D gene and trimming were derived from the DNA, and the V and J assignments and clone size from that table. In the table there are over 85,000 clones, 60% to 80% of which are singletons. Per the germline V gene, CDR1 is LNHDA and CDR2 is SQIVND (reference sequence). J lost 2 bases, V lost 3 bases, and 5 bases had no gene match. The CDR3 consists of 15 residues. This TCR derives from a woman at least 80 years old with active or convalescent COVID-19. Specimen: peripheral blood. This chain joins TRBV19 and TRBJ2-7; 9 nucleotides match TRBD2. Here the CDR3 reads CASSILAGFAYEQYF. DNA of the CDR3: TGTGCCAGTAGTATCCTAGCGGGATTTGCCTACGAGCAGTACTTC.